This T cell receptor beta chain was sequenced for a study of brain T cells in children with intractable seizures. About this clone itself: No antigen is known for it.

Germline lookup yields CDR1 SGHRS and CDR2 YFSETQ. J lost 3 bases, V lost 4 bases, and 15 bases had no gene match. The CDR3 length is 17 residues. Findings and limits, study-wide: Clones missing pre-surgery may reflect undersampling of that blood sample.

TCRdb's table, derived via immunoSEQ multiplex PCR, lists solely in-frame clones and lacks some. The table includes 60,000 to 85,000 clones, about 93% detected once. Only cases whose brain tissue showed the highest T cell transcript signatures were sequenced. The source is a boy in the first two years of life with tuberous sclerosis and intractable seizures. The sequences come from peripheral blood, collected at surgery. The chain has TRBV5-1 and TRBJ2-7, with 8 bases aligning to TRBD1. The CDR3 region is CASSSRTGINLVYEQYF. In nucleotides, the CDR3 is TGCGCCAGCAGCAGCCGGACAGGGATTAATTTGGTCTACGAGCAGTACTTC.